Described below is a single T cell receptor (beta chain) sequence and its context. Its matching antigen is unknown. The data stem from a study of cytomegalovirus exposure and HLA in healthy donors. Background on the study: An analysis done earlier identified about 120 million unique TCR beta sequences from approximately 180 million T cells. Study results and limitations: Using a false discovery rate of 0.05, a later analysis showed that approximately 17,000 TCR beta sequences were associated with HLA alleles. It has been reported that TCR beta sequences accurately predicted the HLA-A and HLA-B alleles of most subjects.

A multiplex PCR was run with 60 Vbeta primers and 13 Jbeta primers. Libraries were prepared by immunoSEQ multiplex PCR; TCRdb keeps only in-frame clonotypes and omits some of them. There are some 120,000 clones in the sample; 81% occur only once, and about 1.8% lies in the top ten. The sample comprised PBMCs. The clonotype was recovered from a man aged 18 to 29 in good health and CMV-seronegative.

Here the CDR3 reads CASSPEERGNTIYF. CDR3 sequence (DNA): TGCGCCAGCAGCCCCGAGGAAAGAGGAAACACCATATATTTT. The chain recombines TRBV4-1 with TRBJ1-3, with unresolved D. The CDR3 length is 14 residues. The V end lost 4 bases, the J end lost 4 bases, and 11 bases lay between the germline ends. CDR1 and CDR2 from the germline V gene are MGHRA and YSYEKL.